The clone carrying this TCR beta chain was recorded at least ten times. Constant-region priming of approximately 500 ng total RNA yielded TCR beta cDNA. Three nested multiplex PCR rounds, a slightly modified ARM-PCR method, built the TCR beta libraries. Each of the first two PCR rounds ran roughly 9 cycles with TRBV1-TRBV30 forward and C-beta reverse primers. Using its own MiXCR run on the multiplex PCR reads, TCRdb lists one record per CDR3 protein. The sample contains around 210,000 distinct CDR3 sequences, approximately 64% of which appear only once. The V gene lost 1 base and the J gene lost 4 bases, with 11 bases spanning the gap. The CDR3 sequence is 16 residues long. Per the germline V gene, CDR1 is SGHAT and CDR2 is FQNNGV. This entry comes from a study of tumor-infiltrating lymphocytes in primary liver carcinoma. For the study at large: Subjects presented with primary liver carcinoma managed by surgical resection.

RNA isolated from unsorted whole blood supplied the blood RNA, with germline DNA also extracted. About 4 milliliters of peripheral blood were gathered ahead of the operation. What was sequenced was peripheral blood. The V call is TRBV11-2, the J call TRBJ2-6; D is ambiguous. This clonotype was obtained from a woman aged 60-75 years with primary liver carcinoma and hepatitis B virus infection. Here the CDR3 reads CASSLAVQRGANVLTF. The DNA of the CDR3 is TGTGCCAGCAGCTTAGCTGTTCAACGCGGGGCCAACGTCCTGACTTTC.